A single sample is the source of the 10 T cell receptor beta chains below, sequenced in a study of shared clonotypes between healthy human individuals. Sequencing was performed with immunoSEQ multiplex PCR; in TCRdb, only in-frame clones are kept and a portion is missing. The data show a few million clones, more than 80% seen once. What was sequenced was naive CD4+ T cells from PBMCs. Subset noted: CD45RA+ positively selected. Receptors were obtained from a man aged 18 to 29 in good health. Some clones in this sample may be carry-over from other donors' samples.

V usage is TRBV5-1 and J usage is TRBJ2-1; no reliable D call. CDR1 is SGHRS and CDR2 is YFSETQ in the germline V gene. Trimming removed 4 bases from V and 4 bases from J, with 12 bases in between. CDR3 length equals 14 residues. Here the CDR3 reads CASSQSTAYNEQFF. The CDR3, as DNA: TGCGCCAGCAGCCAAAGTACAGCGTACAATGAGCAGTTCTTC.

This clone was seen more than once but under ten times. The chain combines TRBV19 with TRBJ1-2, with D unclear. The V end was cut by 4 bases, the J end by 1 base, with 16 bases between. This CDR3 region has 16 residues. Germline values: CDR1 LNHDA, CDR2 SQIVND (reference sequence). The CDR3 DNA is TGTGCCAGTAGTAAGGAGGTTACCAGGCTTAACTATGGCTACACCTTC. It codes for CASSKEVTRLNYGYTF. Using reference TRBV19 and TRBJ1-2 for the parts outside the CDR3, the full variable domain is DGGITQSPKYLFRKEGQNVTLSCEQNLNHDAMYWYRQDPGQGLRLIYYSQIVNDFQKGDIAEGYSVSREKKESFPLTVTSAQKNPTAFYLCASSKEVTRLNYGYTFGSGTRLTVV.

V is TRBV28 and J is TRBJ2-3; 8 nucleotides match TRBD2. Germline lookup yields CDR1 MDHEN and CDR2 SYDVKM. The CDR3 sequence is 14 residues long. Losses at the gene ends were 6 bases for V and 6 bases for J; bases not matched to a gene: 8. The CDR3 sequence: CASSSGTRVDTQYF. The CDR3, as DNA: TGTGCCAGCAGCTCCGGGACTAGAGTCGATACGCAGTATTTT.

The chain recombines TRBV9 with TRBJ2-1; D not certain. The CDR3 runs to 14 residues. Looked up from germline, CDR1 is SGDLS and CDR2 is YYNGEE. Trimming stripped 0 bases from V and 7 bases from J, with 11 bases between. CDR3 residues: CASSVARPGNEQFF. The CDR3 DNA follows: TGTGCCAGCAGCGTAGCGCGTCCCGGAAATGAGCAGTTCTTC. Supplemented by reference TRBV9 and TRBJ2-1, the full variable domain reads DSGVTQTPKHLITATGQRVTLRCSPRSGDLSVYWYQQSLDQGLQFLIQYYNGEERAKGNILERFSAQQFPDLHSELNLSSLELGDSALYFCASSVARPGNEQFFGPGTRLTVL.

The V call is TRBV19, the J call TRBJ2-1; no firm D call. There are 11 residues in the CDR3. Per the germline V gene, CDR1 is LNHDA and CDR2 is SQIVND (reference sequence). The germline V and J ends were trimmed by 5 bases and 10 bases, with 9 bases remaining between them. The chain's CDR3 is CASSSRREQFF. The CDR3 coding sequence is TGTGCCAGTAGTTCCAGACGCGAGCAGTTCTTC. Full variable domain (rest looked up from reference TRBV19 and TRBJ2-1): DGGITQSPKYLFRKEGQNVTLSCEQNLNHDAMYWYRQDPGQGLRLIYYSQIVNDFQKGDIAEGYSVSREKKESFPLTVTSAQKNPTAFYLCASSSRREQFFGPGTRLTVL.

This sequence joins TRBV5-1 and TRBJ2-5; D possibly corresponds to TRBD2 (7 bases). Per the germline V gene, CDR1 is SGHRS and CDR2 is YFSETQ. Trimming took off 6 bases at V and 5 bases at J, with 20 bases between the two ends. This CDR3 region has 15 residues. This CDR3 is CASTTSGGASETQYF. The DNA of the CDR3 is TGCGCCAGCACCACCTCGGGGGGCGCGTCGGAGACCCAGTACTTC. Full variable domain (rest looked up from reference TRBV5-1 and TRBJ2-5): KAGVTQTPRYLIKTRGQQVTLSCSPISGHRSVSWYQQTPGQGLQFLFEYFSETQRNKGNFPGRFSGRQFSNSRSEMNVSTLELGDSALYLCASTTSGGASETQYFGPGTRLLVL.

The CDR3 sequence is CASSRTRLAEGTDTQYF. The CDR3, as DNA: TGTGCCAGCAGCCGAACTAGACTAGCGGAAGGCACAGATACGCAGTATTTT. The V call is TRBV7-2, the J call TRBJ2-3, with 9 bases identical to TRBD2. The V and J ends lost 5 bases and 1 base, in that order; junction bases with no gene match: 10. This CDR3 has 17 amino acids. Germline-derived CDR1 and CDR2 are SGHTA and FQGNSA. Combining the CDR3 with reference TRBV7-2 and TRBJ2-3 gives the whole variable domain GAGVSQSPSNKVTEKGKDVELRCDPISGHTALYWYRQSLGQGLEFLIYFQGNSAPDKSGLPSDRFSAERTGGSVSTLTIQRTQQEDSAVYLCASSRTRLAEGTDTQYFGPGTRLTVL.

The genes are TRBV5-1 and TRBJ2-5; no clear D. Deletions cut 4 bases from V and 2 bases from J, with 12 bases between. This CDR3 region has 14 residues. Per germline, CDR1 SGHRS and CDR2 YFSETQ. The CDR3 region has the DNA TGCGCCAGCAGCCTGTCTTGGGTACAAGAGACCCAGTACTTC. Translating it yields CASSLSWVQETQYF.

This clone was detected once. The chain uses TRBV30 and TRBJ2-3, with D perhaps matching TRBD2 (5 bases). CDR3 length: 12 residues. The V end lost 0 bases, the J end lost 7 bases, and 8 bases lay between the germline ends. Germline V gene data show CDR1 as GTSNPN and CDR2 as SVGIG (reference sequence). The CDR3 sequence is CAWSVPGNTQYF. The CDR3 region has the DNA TGTGCCTGGAGTGTACCGGGGAATACGCAGTATTTT. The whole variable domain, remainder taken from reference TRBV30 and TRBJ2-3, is SQTIHQWPATLVQPVGSPLSLECTVEGTSNPNLYWYRQAAGRGLQLLFYSVGIGQISSEVPQNLSASRPQDRQFILSSKKLLLSDSGFYLCAWSVPGNTQYFGPGTRLTVL.

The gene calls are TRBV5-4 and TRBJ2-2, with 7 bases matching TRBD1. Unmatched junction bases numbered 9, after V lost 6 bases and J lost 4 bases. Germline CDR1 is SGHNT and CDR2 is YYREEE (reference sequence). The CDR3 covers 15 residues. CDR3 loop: CASIPDRATTGELFF. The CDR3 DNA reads TGTGCCAGCATCCCCGACAGGGCGACCACCGGGGAGCTGTTTTTT.